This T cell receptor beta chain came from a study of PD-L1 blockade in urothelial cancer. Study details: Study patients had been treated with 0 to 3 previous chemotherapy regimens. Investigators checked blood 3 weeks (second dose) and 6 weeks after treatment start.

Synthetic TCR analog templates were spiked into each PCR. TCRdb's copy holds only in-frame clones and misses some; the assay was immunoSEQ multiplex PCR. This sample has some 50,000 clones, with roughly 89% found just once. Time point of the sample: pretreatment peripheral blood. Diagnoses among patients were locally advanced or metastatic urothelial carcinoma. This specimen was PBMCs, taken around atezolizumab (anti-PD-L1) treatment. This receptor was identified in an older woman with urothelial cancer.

CDR3 sequence (DNA): TGCGCCAGCAGTGAGACCGGACAGGGGGCCTACGAGCAGTACTTC. It encodes CASSETGQGAYEQYF. The rearrangement joins TRBV10-2 to TRBJ2-7, with TRBD1 matching over 10 bases. The CDR3 consists of 15 residues. The V segment lost 2 bases and the J segment 2 bases; nucleotides outside the gene matches: 3. CDR1 WSHSY and CDR2 SAAADI come from the germline V gene.